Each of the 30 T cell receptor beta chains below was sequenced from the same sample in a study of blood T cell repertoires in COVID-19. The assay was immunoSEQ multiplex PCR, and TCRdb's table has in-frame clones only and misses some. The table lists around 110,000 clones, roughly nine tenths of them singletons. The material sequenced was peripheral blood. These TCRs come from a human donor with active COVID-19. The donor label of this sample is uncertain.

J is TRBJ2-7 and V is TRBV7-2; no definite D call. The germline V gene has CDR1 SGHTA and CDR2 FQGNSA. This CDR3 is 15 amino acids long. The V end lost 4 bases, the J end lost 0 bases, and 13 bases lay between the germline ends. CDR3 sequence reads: CASSSRLSSSYEQYF. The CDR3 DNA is TGTGCCAGCAGCTCCCGACTCTCAAGCTCCTACGAGCAGTACTTC.

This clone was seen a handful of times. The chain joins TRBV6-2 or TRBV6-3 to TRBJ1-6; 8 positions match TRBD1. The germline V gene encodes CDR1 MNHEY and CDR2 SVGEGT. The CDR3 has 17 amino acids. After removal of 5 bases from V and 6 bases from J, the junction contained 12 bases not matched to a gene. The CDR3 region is CASSLPTGTGSNSPLHF. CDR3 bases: TGTGCCAGCAGTCTACCAACCGGGACAGGCAGTAATTCACCCCTCCACTTT.

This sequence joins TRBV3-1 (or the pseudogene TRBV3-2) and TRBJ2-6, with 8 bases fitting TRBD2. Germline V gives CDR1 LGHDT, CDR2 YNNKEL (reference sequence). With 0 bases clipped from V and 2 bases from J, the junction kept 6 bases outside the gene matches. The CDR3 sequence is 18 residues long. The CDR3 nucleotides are TGTGCCAGCAGCCAAGAATCCGGGGGGGTTGCTGGGGCCAACGTCCTGACTTTC. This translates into CASSQESGGVAGANVLTF.

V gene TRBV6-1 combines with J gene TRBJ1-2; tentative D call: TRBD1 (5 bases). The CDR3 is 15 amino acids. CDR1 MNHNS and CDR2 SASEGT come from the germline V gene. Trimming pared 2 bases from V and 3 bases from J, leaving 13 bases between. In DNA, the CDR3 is TGTGCCAGCAGTGAAAACCCAGGGTTCTACTATGGCTACACCTTC. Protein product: CASSENPGFYYGYTF.

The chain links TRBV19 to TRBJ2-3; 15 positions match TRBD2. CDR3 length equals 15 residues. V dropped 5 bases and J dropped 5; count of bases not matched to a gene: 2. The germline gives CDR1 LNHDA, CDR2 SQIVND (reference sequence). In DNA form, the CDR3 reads TGTGCCAGTAGTCGGACTAGCGGGGGGGTAGATACGCAGTATTTT. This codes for CASSRTSGGVDTQYF.

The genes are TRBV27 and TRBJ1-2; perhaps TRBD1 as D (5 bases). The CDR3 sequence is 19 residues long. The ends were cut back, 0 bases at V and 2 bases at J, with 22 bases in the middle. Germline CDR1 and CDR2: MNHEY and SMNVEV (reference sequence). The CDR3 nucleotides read TGTGCCAGCAGTTTATCGAGAGTCGGGCCGTTTTCAGGGAACTATGGCTACACCTTC. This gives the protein CASSLSRVGPFSGNYGYTF.

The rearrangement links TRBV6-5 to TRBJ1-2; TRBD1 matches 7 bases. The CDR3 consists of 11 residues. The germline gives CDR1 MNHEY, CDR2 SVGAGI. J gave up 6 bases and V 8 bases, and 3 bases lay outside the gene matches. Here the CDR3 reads CASDRDHGYTF. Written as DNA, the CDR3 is TGTGCCAGCGACAGGGACCATGGCTACACCTTC.

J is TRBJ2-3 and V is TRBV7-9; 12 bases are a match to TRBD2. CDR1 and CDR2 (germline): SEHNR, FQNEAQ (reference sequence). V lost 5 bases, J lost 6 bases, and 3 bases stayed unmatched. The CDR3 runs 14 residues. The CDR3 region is CASSPSGGADTQYF. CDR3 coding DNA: TGTGCCAGCAGCCCTAGCGGGGGGGCGGATACGCAGTATTTT.

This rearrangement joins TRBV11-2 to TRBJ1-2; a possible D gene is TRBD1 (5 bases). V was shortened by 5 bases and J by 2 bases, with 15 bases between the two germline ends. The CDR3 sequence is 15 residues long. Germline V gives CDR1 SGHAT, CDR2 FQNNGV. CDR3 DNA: TGTGCCAGCAGCAATTGGGACTCGGGAAACTATGGCTACACCTTC. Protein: CASSNWDSGNYGYTF. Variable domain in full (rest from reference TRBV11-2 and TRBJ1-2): EAGVAQSPRYKIIEKRQSVAFWCNPISGHATLYWYQQILGQGPKLLIQFQNNGVVDDSQLPKDRFSAERLKGVDSTLKIQPAKLEDSAVYLCASSNWDSGNYGYTFGSGTRLTVV.

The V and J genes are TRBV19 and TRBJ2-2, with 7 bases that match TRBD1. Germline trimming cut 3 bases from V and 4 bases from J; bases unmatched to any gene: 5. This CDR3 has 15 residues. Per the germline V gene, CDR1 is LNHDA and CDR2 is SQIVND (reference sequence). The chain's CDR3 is CASSILAGGTGELFF. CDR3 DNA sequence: TGTGCCAGTAGTATTTTGGCAGGGGGCACCGGGGAGCTGTTTTTT.

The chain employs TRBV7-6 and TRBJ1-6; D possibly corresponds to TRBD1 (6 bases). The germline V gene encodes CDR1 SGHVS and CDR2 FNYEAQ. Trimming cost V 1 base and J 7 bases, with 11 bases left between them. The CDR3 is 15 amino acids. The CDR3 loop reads CASSLGAGANSPLHF. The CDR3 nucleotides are TGTGCCAGCAGCTTAGGGGCAGGGGCCAATTCACCCCTCCACTTT.

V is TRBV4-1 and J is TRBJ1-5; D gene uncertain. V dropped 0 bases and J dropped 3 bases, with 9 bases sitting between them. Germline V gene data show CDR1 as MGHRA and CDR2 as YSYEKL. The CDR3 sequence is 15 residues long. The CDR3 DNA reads TGCGCCAGCAGCCAAGATATCTCCCTCAATCAGCCCCAGCATTTT. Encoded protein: CASSQDISLNQPQHF.

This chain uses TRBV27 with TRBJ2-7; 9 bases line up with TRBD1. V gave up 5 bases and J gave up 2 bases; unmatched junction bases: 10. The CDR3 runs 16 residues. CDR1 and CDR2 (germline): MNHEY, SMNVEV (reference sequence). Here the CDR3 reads CASSKGGTGRTYEQYF. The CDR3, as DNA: TGTGCCAGCAGTAAGGGAGGGACAGGGAGAACCTACGAGCAGTACTTC.

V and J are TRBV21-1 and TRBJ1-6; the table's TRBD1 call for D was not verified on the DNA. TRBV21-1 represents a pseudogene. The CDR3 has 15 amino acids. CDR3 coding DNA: TGTGCCAGCAGCAACCCGCAGGGTAGGAACTCACCCCTCCACTTT. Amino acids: CASSNPQGRNSPLHF.

The CDR3 here is CASSLTGIYGYTF. DNA for the CDR3: TGTGCCAGCAGCTTGACCGGGATCTATGGCTACACCTTC. V usage is TRBV7-2 and J usage is TRBJ1-2, with D unresolved. The germline gives CDR1 SGHTA, CDR2 FQGNSA. V was shortened by 3 bases and J by 4 bases, with 9 bases between the two germline ends. The CDR3 covers 13 residues.

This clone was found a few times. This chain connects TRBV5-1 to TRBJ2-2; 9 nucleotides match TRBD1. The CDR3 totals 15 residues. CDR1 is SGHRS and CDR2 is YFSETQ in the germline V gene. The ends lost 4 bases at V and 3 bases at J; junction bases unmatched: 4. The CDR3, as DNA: TGCGCCAGCAGCAGGGGACAGGGCTACACCGGGGAGCTGTTTTTT. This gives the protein CASSRGQGYTGELFF.

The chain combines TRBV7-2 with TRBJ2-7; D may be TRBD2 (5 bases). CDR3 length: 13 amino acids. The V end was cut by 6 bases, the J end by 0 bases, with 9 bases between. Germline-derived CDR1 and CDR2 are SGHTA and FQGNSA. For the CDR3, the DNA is TGTGCCAGCAGGGCTACTAGCTCCTACGAGCAGTACTTC. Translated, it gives CASRATSSYEQYF.

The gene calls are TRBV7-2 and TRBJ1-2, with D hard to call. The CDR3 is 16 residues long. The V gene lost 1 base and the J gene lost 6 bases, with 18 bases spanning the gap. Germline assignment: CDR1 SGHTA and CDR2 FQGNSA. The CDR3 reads CASSLGLGEANDGYTF. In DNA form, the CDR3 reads TGTGCCAGCAGCTTAGGCTTAGGAGAGGCAAACGATGGCTACACCTTC. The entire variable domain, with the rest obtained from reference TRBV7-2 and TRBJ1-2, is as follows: GAGVSQSPSNKVTEKGKDVELRCDPISGHTALYWYRQSLGQGLEFLIYFQGNSAPDKSGLPSDRFSAERTGGSVSTLTIQRTQQEDSAVYLCASSLGLGEANDGYTFGSGTRLTVV.

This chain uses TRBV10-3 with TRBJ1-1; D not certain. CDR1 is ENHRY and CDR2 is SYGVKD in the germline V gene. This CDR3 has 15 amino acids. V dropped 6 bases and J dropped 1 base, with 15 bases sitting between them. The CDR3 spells CAIRNRDEENTEAFF. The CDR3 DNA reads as TGTGCCATCAGGAATCGAGATGAAGAGAACACTGAAGCTTTCTTT.

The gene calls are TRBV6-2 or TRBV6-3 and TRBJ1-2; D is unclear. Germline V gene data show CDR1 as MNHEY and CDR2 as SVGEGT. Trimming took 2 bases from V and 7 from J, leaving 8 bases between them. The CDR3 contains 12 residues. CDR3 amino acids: CASSYRGTGYTF. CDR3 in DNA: TGTGCCAGCAGTTACCGGGGTACTGGCTACACCTTC.

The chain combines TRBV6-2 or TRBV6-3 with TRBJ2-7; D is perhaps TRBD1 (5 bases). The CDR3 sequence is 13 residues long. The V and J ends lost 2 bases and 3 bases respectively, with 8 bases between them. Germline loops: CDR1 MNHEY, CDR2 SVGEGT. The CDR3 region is CASSYDSLYEQYF. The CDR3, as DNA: TGTGCCAGCAGTTACGACAGCCTCTACGAGCAGTACTTC.

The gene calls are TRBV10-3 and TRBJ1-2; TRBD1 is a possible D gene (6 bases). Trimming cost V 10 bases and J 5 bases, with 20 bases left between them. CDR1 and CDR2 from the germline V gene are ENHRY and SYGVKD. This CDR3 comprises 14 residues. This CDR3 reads CASKGMQGLYGYTF. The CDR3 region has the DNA TGTGCCAGCAAGGGGATGCAGGGGTTGTATGGCTACACCTTC.

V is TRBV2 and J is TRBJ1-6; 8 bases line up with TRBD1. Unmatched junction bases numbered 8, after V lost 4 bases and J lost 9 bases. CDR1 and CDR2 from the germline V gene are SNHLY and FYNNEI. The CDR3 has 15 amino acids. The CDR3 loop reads CASSVEDRAGSPLHF. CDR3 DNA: TGTGCCAGCAGTGTTGAGGACAGGGCTGGTTCACCCCTCCACTTT.

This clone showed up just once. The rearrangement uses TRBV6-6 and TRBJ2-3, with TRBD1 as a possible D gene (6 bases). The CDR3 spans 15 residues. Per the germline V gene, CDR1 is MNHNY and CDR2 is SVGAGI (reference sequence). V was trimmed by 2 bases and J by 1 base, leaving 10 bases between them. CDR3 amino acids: CASSYGRGGTDTQYF. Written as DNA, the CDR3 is TGTGCCAGCAGTTACGGCAGGGGCGGCACAGATACGCAGTATTTT.

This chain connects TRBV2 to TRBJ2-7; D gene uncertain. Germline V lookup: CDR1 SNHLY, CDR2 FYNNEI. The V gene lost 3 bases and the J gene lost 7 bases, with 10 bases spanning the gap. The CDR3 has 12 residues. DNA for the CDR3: TGTGCCAGCAGTGATTTCGGTATTGAGCAGTACTTC. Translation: CASSDFGIEQYF.

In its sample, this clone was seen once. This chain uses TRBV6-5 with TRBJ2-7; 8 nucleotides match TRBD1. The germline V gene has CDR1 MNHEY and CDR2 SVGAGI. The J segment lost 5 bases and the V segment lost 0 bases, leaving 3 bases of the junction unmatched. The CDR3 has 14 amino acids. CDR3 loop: CASSYSKQGDEQYF. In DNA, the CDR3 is TGTGCCAGCAGTTACTCGAAACAGGGGGACGAGCAGTACTTC.

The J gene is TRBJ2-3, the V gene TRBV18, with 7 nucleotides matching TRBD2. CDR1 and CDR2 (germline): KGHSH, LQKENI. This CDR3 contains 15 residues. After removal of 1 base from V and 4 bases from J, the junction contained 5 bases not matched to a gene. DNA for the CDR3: TGTGCCAGCTCACCACGGGGGACTATTTCAGATACGCAGTATTTT. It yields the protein CASSPRGTISDTQYF.

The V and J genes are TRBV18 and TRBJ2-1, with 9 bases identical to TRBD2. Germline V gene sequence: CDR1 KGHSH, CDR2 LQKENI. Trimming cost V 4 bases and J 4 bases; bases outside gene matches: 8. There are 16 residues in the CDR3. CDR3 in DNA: TGTGCCAGCTCACAGTCCAGCGGGGGGATATACAATGAGCAGTTCTTC. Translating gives CASSQSSGGIYNEQFF.

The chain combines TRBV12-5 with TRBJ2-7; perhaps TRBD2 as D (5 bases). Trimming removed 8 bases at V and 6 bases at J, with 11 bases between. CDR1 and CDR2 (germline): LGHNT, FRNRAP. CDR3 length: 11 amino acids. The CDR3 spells CASTPGFEQYF. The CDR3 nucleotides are TGTGCTAGTACCCCGGGATTCGAGCAGTACTTC.

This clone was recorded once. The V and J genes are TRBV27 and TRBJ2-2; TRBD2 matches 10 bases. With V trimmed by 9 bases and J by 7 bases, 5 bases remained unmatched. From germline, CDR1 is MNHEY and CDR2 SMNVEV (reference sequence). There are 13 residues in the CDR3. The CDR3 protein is CASTSGVVGELFF. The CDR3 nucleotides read TGTGCCAGTACTAGCGGGGTGGTCGGGGAGCTGTTTTTT.